The rows below give T cell receptor beta chains drawn from one sample of a study of blood T cell repertoires in COVID-19. The repertoire was sequenced with immunoSEQ multiplex PCR; TCRdb's copy has only in-frame clones and lacks some. Among approximately 300,000 clones listed, more than 70% were seen once. Sequencing was performed on PBMCs or T cells enriched from blood (not recorded which). The receptors were sampled from a woman aged 25 to 39 who had recovered from COVID-19. CDR3s include the opening cysteine and the closing phenylalanine or tryptophan. The order of the fields is J gene, D gene, clone size, V gene, CDR3 protein, CDR3 DNA. D genes are given only for firm matches. The size entry is marked missing in some rows and otherwise reads once, few, many or a size class.

J: TRBJ1-4
D: NA
size: NA
V: TRBV28
CDR3: CASSATGTLPEKLFF
DNA: TGTGCCAGCAGTGCGACAGGTACCCTACCTGAAAAACTGTTTTTT

J: TRBJ1-5
D: NA
size: NA
V: TRBV6-6
CDR3: CATRRGNQPQHF
DNA: TGTGCCACCCGACGGGGCAATCAGCCCCAGCATTTT

J: TRBJ2-7
D: NA
size: NA
V: TRBV30
CDR3: CAWSLAFAYEQYF
DNA: TGTGCCTGGAGCTTGGCTTTTGCCTACGAGCAGTACTTC

J: TRBJ1-2
D: NA
size: few
V: TRBV27
CDR3: CASSLSGGLGGYTF
DNA: TGTGCCAGCAGTTTATCGGGGGGGCTGGGCGGCTACACCTTC

J: TRBJ1-5
D: NA
size: once
V: TRBV12-3/TRBV12-4
CDR3: CASGKRDQPQHF
DNA: TGTGCCAGCGGAAAGCGGGACCAGCCCCAGCATTTT

J: TRBJ2-3
D: NA
size: NA
V: TRBV15
CDR3: CATSRSPHSLGTDTQYF
DNA: TGTGCCACCAGCCGATCCCCGCACTCCCTGGGCACAGATACGCAGTATTTT

J: TRBJ1-5
D: NA
size: NA
V: TRBV5-8
CDR3: CASSLAGYQPQHF
DNA: TGTGCCAGCAGCTTGGCAGGATATCAGCCCCAGCATTTT

J: TRBJ2-7
D: TRBD1
size: once
V: TRBV18
CDR3: CASSPGTVNYEQYF
DNA: TGTGCCAGCTCACCCGGGACAGTTAATTACGAGCAGTACTTC

J: TRBJ1-2
D: NA
size: NA
V: TRBV28
CDR3: CASSSQGSGNYGYTF
DNA: TGTGCCAGCAGCTCACAGGGAAGCGGTAACTATGGCTACACCTTC

J: TRBJ1-1
D: NA
size: NA
V: TRBV6-5
CDR3: CASSYSLEGDDTEAFF
DNA: TGTGCCAGCAGTTACTCCCTCGAGGGGGACGACACTGAAGCTTTCTTT

J: TRBJ2-3
D: TRBD2
size: NA
V: TRBV27
CDR3: CASRRFTAGGTDTQYF
DNA: TGTGCCAGCAGACGTTTCACAGCGGGGGGCACAGATACGCAGTATTTT

J: TRBJ1-1
D: TRBD1
size: NA
V: TRBV20-1
CDR3: CSASIWRGGTGVNTEAFF
DNA: TGCAGTGCTAGTATCTGGCGCGGTGGGACAGGCGTGAACACTGAAGCTTTCTTT

J: TRBJ2-4
D: TRBD1
size: NA
V: TRBV10-1
CDR3: CASSSGTGGNIQYF
DNA: TGCGCCAGCAGCTCCGGGACAGGAGGAAACATTCAGTACTTC

J: TRBJ1-3
D: TRBD1
size: NA
V: TRBV18
CDR3: CASSPGTGGSGNTIYF
DNA: TGTGCCAGCTCACCCGGGACAGGCGGCTCTGGAAACACCATATATTTT

J: TRBJ1-2
D: TRBD1
size: NA
V: TRBV5-1
CDR3: CASSIETGAGYTF
DNA: TGCGCCAGCAGCATAGAGACAGGGGCTGGCTACACCTTC

J: TRBJ2-2
D: NA
size: NA
V: TRBV3-1/TRBV3-2
CDR3: CASSQDGVFGELFF
DNA: TGTGCCAGCAGCCAAGACGGGGTTTTCGGGGAGCTGTTTTTT

J: TRBJ2-1
D: NA
size: NA
V: TRBV5-4
CDR3: CASSLAEGAYNEQFF
DNA: TGTGCCAGCAGCTTGGCGGAAGGGGCATACAATGAGCAGTTCTTC

J: TRBJ2-7
D: TRBD2
size: NA
V: TRBV29-1
CDR3: CSVEYPIGGDGEQYF
DNA: TGCAGCGTTGAATACCCCATCGGGGGGGATGGGGAGCAGTACTTC

J: TRBJ2-1
D: TRBD2
size: once
V: TRBV5-5
CDR3: CASSRGGEYNEQFF
DNA: TGTGCCAGCAGCCGCGGGGGGGAATACAATGAGCAGTTCTTC

J: TRBJ1-2
D: NA
size: NA
V: TRBV19
CDR3: CASSIGLGVWGYTF
DNA: TGTGCCAGTAGTATAGGGCTCGGGGTTTGGGGCTACACCTTC

J: TRBJ2-5
D: NA
size: NA
V: TRBV28
CDR3: CASSLGARFETQYF
DNA: TGTGCCAGCAGTTTAGGTGCGCGGTTCGAGACCCAGTACTTC

J: TRBJ2-7
D: TRBD1
size: NA
V: TRBV27
CDR3: CASSLWNTGQGVYEQYF
DNA: TGTGCCAGCAGTTTATGGAATACGGGACAGGGGGTCTACGAGCAGTACTTC

J: TRBJ2-5
D: NA
size: NA
V: TRBV7-8
CDR3: CASSQRRGGETQYF
DNA: TGTGCCAGCAGCCAGCGGAGGGGGGGTGAGACCCAGTACTTC

J: TRBJ1-5
D: NA
size: NA
V: TRBV4-1
CDR3: CASSQDSESRGYQPQHF
DNA: TGCGCCAGCAGCCAAGATTCCGAGAGCCGCGGCTATCAGCCCCAGCATTTT